The 13 T cell receptor beta chains reported below all come from one sample, sequenced in a study of human T cells and chemical hapten exposure. Regarding time point: patch test 3, about 24 weeks after DPC sensitization. Indicated treatment: therapeutic diphenylcyclopropenone sensitization with weekly scalp DPC. TCRdb reprocessed the RACE reads with MiXCR, giving one entry per CDR3 protein. Here the sample spans more than 85,000 distinct CDR3 sequences, roughly a third being singletons. This specimen was whole blood, taken in connection with sensitization to the hapten diphenylcyclopropenone (DPC). All receptors come from a man in his forties or fifties with alopecia areata. Some clones in this sample may be carry-over from other donors' samples.

J is TRBJ2-3 and V is TRBV7-8, with 11 bases identical to TRBD2. CDR1 and CDR2 from the germline V gene are SGHVS and FQNEAQ. The CDR3 contains 18 residues. V gave up 2 bases and J gave up 0 bases; unmatched junction bases: 7. The CDR3 coding sequence is TGTGCCAGCAGCTTAAAAACTAGCGGGAGAACTAGCACAGATACGCAGTATTTT. Its protein product is CASSLKTSGRTSTDTQYF.

The genes are TRBV24-1 and TRBJ1-2; D ambiguous. The CDR3 runs 15 residues. Germline V gives CDR1 KGHDR, CDR2 SFDVKD. V was clipped by 2 bases and J by 4 bases, with 13 bases between them. The CDR3 loop is CATSDSKGRSYGYTF. In DNA, the CDR3 is TGTGCCACCAGTGATTCGAAGGGAAGATCCTATGGCTACACCTTC.

J is TRBJ2-6 and V is TRBV6-2 or TRBV6-3; D unresolved. Germline CDR1 reads MNHEY; CDR2 reads SVGEGT. V was clipped by 6 bases and J by 5 bases, with 8 bases between them. There are 13 residues in the CDR3. The CDR3 region is CASSLLRANVLTF. In nucleotides, the CDR3 is TGTGCCAGCAGCCTCCTAAGGGCCAACGTCCTGACTTTC.

Only a few counts were recorded for this clonotype. This chain joins TRBV6-5 and TRBJ2-3; 7 bases fit TRBD1. The CDR3 is 18 residues long. With V trimmed by 0 bases and J by 4 bases, 13 bases remained unmatched. The germline gives CDR1 MNHEY, CDR2 SVGAGI. The CDR3 here is CASSYSGIQGIPPDTQYF. In DNA, the CDR3 is TGTGCCAGCAGTTACTCAGGCATACAGGGGATTCCCCCAGATACGCAGTATTTT.

The chain has TRBV10-3 and TRBJ2-1; D uncertain. This CDR3 is built from 16 residues. Germline CDR1 ENHRY, CDR2 SYGVKD. Between the trimmed V and J ends, which lost 6 bases and 0 bases, there was a span of 15 bases. The CDR3, as DNA: TGTGCCATCAGAAGGGATGTTTTCCGCTCCTACAATGAGCAGTTCTTC. Translation: CAIRRDVFRSYNEQFF.

The genes are TRBV9 and TRBJ2-7; a possible D gene is TRBD2 (7 bases). CDR1 is SGDLS, CDR2 YYNGEE, per germline. The CDR3 is 15 amino acids. V lost 0 bases, J lost 2 bases, and 12 bases lay in between. CDR3 sequence reads: CASSVGAGHPYEQYF. The CDR3 nucleotides are TGTGCCAGCAGCGTAGGAGCGGGACACCCCTACGAGCAGTACTTC.

This chain links TRBV7-2 with TRBJ2-6; no clear D. The CDR3 is 19 residues long. Germline V gene lookup returns CDR1 SGHTA and CDR2 FQGNSA. Between the trimmed V and J ends, which lost 2 bases and 0 bases, there was a span of 17 bases. CDR3 sequence (DNA): TGTGCCAGCAGCTTACAGGCAACTACCCGGAGCTCTGGGGCCAACGTCCTGACTTTC. Its protein product is CASSLQATTRSSGANVLTF.

V gene TRBV12-3 or TRBV12-4 combines with J gene TRBJ2-1; TRBD2 aligns across 10 bases. CDR3 length: 14 residues. J was trimmed by 4 bases and V by 5 bases; bases with no gene match: 2. The CDR3, as DNA: TGTGCCAGCAGTACTAGCGGGGCTTACAATGAGCAGTTCTTC. Translated, it gives CASSTSGAYNEQFF.

There are a few counts of this clonotype. V usage is TRBV7-9 and J usage is TRBJ2-4; 8 nucleotides match TRBD2. The CDR3 consists of 17 residues. The V segment lost 1 base and the J segment 3 bases; nucleotides outside the gene matches: 8. Germline values: CDR1 SEHNR, CDR2 FQNEAQ (reference sequence). CDR3 coding DNA: TGTGCCAGCAGCTTAGGAATTGCGGGAGGCGGCAAAAACATTCAGTACTTC. Translation: CASSLGIAGGGKNIQYF. Full variable domain (outside the CDR3, taken from reference TRBV7-9 and TRBJ2-4): DTGVSQNPRHKITKRGQNVTFRCDPISEHNRLYWYRQTLGQGPEFLTYFQNEAQLEKSRLLSDRFSAERPKGSFSTLEIQRTEQGDSAMYLCASSLGIAGGGKNIQYFGAGTRLSVL.

Only a few counts were recorded for this clonotype. The J gene is TRBJ2-3, the V gene TRBV5-1, with D unclear. CDR1 is SGHRS, CDR2 YFSETQ, per germline. CDR3 size: 13 residues. Trimming took off 4 bases at V and 3 bases at J, with 9 bases between the two ends. CDR3 nucleotides: TGCGCCAGCAGCATAGATCGGACAGATACGCAGTATTTT. It specifies CASSIDRTDTQYF.

This clonotype was seen more than once but under ten times. One end of the junction does not line up with germline, which may come from a read error. The chain employs TRBV3-1 and TRBJ2-1; D may be TRBD1 (6 bases). Per germline, CDR1 LGHDT and CDR2 YNNKEL (reference sequence). This CDR3 region has 13 residues. The CDR3 region is CASRRGPGQSQIF. Written as DNA, the CDR3 is TGTGCCAGCAGGCGCGGACCGGGACAAAGTCAAATCTTC.

The V gene is TRBV27, the J gene TRBJ1-2; TRBD1 matches 10 bases. CDR3 length: 16 residues. V shed 6 bases, J shed 3 bases, and the junction held 10 bases outside the gene matches. Germline CDR1 MNHEY, CDR2 SMNVEV (reference sequence). The CDR3 reads CASRPSGQGGYYGYTF. DNA of the CDR3: TGTGCCAGCAGACCTTCAGGACAGGGGGGATACTATGGCTACACCTTC.

This clonotype was detected only a few times. The V gene is TRBV12-3 or TRBV12-4, the J gene TRBJ1-4; D is perhaps TRBD1 (5 bases). With 7 bases removed from V and 8 bases from J, the gap between germline ends came to 23 bases. The CDR3 spans 16 residues. The CDR3 sequence: CASTRFVGASGEKLFF. The CDR3 DNA is TGTGCCAGCACGCGGTTCGTCGGGGCGTCGGGAGAAAAACTGTTTTTT.